The 13 T cell receptor beta chains given below trace back to one sample, sequenced in a study of glioma-infiltrating T cells after dendritic cell vaccination. Clones were read by immunoSEQ multiplex PCR, and TCRdb kept only the in-frame ones, dropping some. In the table there are more than 85,000 clones, approximately 87% of which are singletons. This material consisted of blood, taken before dendritic cell vaccination. The receptors originated from a human donor with glioblastoma.

J is TRBJ1-1 and V is TRBV6-1; TRBD1 agrees at 7 bases. V lost 6 bases and J lost 0; bases outside the gene matches: 7. CDR3 length equals 15 residues. Per the germline V gene, CDR1 is MNHNS and CDR2 is SASEGT. DNA of the CDR3: TGTGCCAGCAGCCGCCTGACAGGGTTGAACACTGAAGCTTTCTTT. Encoded protein: CASSRLTGLNTEAFF.

The chain combines TRBV5-1 with TRBJ2-3; 8 bases fit TRBD1. CDR1 and CDR2 from the germline V gene are SGHRS and YFSETQ. V lost 3 bases, J lost 4 bases, and 4 bases stayed unmatched. The CDR3 loop spans 14 amino acids. The CDR3 coding sequence is TGCGCCAGCAGCTCCGGACAGGGATCAGATACGCAGTATTTT. Its translation is CASSSGQGSDTQYF.

A few counts support this clone. CDR3 DNA: TGCAGCGTTTTTCCGGGACTAGCGGGACTTGGGGCCAACGTCCTGACTTTC. Translated, it gives CSVFPGLAGLGANVLTF. The chain has TRBV29-1 and TRBJ2-6, with TRBD2 identical over 13 bases. The V gene's germline CDR1 is SQVTM and CDR2 ANQGSEA. J was trimmed by 3 bases and V by 5 bases; bases with no gene match: 7. The CDR3 extends over 17 amino acids.

The chain has TRBV5-1 and TRBJ2-2; D is possibly TRBD1 (6 bases). V lost 4 bases to trimming and J lost 5 bases, with 18 bases between them. The germline gives CDR1 SGHRS, CDR2 YFSETQ. This CDR3 spans 16 amino acids. CDR3 residues: CASSPHGAGETGELFF. CDR3 DNA sequence: TGCGCCAGCAGCCCCCACGGGGCAGGGGAAACCGGGGAGCTGTTTTTT.

The chain couples TRBV11-3 to TRBJ2-1; 12 nucleotides match TRBD2. Germline loops: CDR1 SGHNT, CDR2 YENEEA. Losses at the gene ends were 5 bases for V and 4 bases for J; bases not matched to a gene: 3. The CDR3 totals 15 residues. The CDR3 DNA reads as TGTGCCAGCAGCCCGGGGACTAGCGGGTACAATGAGCAGTTCTTC. Translating gives CASSPGTSGYNEQFF.

The chain combines TRBV5-6 with TRBJ1-2; D is perhaps TRBD1 (6 bases). Trimming stripped 4 bases from V and 8 bases from J, with 18 bases between. The germline V gene has CDR1 SGHDT and CDR2 YYEEEE. The CDR3 covers 14 residues. This chain's CDR3 is CASSGLGPGDGYTF. CDR3 bases: TGTGCCAGCAGCGGCCTCGGGCCAGGGGACGGCTACACCTTC.

This clone was found once. The gene calls are TRBV5-1 and TRBJ1-1; no firm D call. Trimming left V 2 bases short and J 3 bases short, with 11 bases between. The germline CDR1 and CDR2 sequences are SGHRS and YFSETQ. This CDR3 comprises 14 residues. The CDR3 spells CASSFTIEDTEAFF. In DNA form, the CDR3 reads TGCGCCAGCAGCTTCACCATCGAGGACACTGAAGCTTTCTTT.

V usage is TRBV15 and J usage is TRBJ2-7, with 7 bases matching TRBD1. The CDR3 is 14 residues long. Germline V CDR1 and CDR2: LNHNV, YYDKDF (reference sequence). The junction had 9 bases not matched to a gene; V was cut back by 5 bases and J by 5 bases. The CDR3: CATSGTVFHNEQYF. DNA of the CDR3: TGTGCCACCAGCGGGACAGTTTTCCATAACGAGCAGTACTTC.

This clone occurred once. The rearrangement uses TRBV28 and TRBJ1-2; TRBD1 matches at 7 bases. The CDR3 is 16 residues long. CDR1 is MDHEN, CDR2 SYDVKM, per germline. V trimming: 3 bases; J trimming: 8 bases; junction bases outside the gene matches: 15. The CDR3 sequence: CASSFKVGTVVRGYTF. For the CDR3, the DNA is TGTGCCAGCAGTTTCAAAGTGGGGACAGTCGTTAGGGGCTACACCTTC.

This chain links TRBV10-3 with TRBJ2-7, with 11 bases identical to TRBD2. In germline, CDR1 is ENHRY, CDR2 SYGVKD. Trimming took 0 bases from V and 3 from J; bases not matched to a gene: 1. The CDR3 runs 15 residues. The CDR3, as DNA: TGTGCCATCAGTGAGTCTAGCGGGGGGGTCTACGAGCAGTACTTC. Its translation: CAISESSGGVYEQYF.

The chain has TRBV5-1 and TRBJ2-1; tentatively, D is TRBD2 (7 bases). V lost 4 bases to trimming and J lost 2 bases, with 13 bases between them. This CDR3 spans 15 amino acids. Germline V gene data show CDR1 as SGHRS and CDR2 as YFSETQ. The CDR3 DNA sequence: TGCGCCAGCAGCGCCCAAGGGGGGGCCTACAATGAGCAGTTCTTC. Translated, it gives CASSAQGGAYNEQFF.

The chain is built from TRBV19 and TRBJ2-3, with D perhaps TRBD1 (5 bases). CDR1 is LNHDA, CDR2 SQIVND, per germline (reference sequence). The CDR3 runs to 15 residues. V shed 0 bases and J shed 1 base, with 8 bases lying between them. This CDR3 is CASSIEGERTDTQYF. In DNA form, the CDR3 reads TGTGCCAGTAGTATAGAAGGGGAACGCACAGATACGCAGTATTTT.

This clone has more than one count but fewer than ten. V and J are TRBV6-1 and TRBJ2-2, with a tentative D call TRBD1 (5 bases). V dropped 8 bases and J dropped 3 bases, with 7 bases sitting between them. Germline CDR1 and CDR2: MNHNS and SASEGT. The length of the CDR3 is 12 residues. The CDR3 loop is CASPRDTGELFF. Written as DNA, the CDR3 is TGTGCCAGCCCCAGGGACACCGGGGAGCTGTTTTTT.